One and the same sample provided the 30 T cell receptor beta chains below, sequenced in a study of T cells after posttransplantation cyclophosphamide. The protocol was immunoSEQ multiplex PCR, while the TCRdb copy is restricted to in-frame clones and leaves out a portion. Sampling found about 38,000 clones, none seen once. The sequenced sample consisted of PBMCs. These receptors were obtained from a man aged 45-65 years in good health, CMV-negative, and a related stem cell transplant donor.

This clone came up many times. The chain has TRBV19 and TRBJ1-1, with TRBD1 identical over 11 bases. The CDR3 totals 16 residues. Looked up from germline, CDR1 is LNHDA and CDR2 is SQIVND (reference sequence). With V trimmed by 3 bases and J by 10 bases, 13 bases remained unmatched. The CDR3 sequence is CASSMGGQGGSQGAFF. The CDR3 bases are TGTGCCAGTAGTATGGGGGGACAGGGGGGTTCCCAAGGAGCTTTCTTT.

In its sample, this clone was seen a few times. This sequence joins TRBV9 and TRBJ2-5; D is possibly TRBD2 (6 bases). Trimming left V 4 bases short and J 5 bases short, with 18 bases between. Germline loops: CDR1 SGDLS, CDR2 YYNGEE. CDR3 size: 15 residues. CDR3 sequence (DNA): TGTGCCAGCAGCCCGGGGGTCGCCAGCGGGGAGACCCAGTACTTC. Protein: CASSPGVASGETQYF. The full variable domain, completed using reference TRBV9 and TRBJ2-5, is DSGVTQTPKHLITATGQRVTLRCSPRSGDLSVYWYQQSLDQGLQFLIQYYNGEERAKGNILERFSAQQFPDLHSELNLSSLELGDSALYFCASSPGVASGETQYFGPGTRLLVL.

This clone was found many times. The gene calls are TRBV2 and TRBJ1-5; TRBD1 might be the D (5 bases). This CDR3 has 14 residues. The germline V and J ends were trimmed by 3 bases and 0 bases, with 6 bases remaining between them. Germline V gene lookup returns CDR1 SNHLY and CDR2 FYNNEI. CDR3 DNA: TGTGCCAGCAGTGATACAGGTAGCAATCAGCCCCAGCATTTT. This gives the protein CASSDTGSNQPQHF.

This clone appeared many times. At one boundary the junction diverges from the germline segment, which might be a read error. This rearrangement joins TRBV7-7 to TRBJ2-7, with TRBD2 identical over 8 bases. The germline CDR1 and CDR2 sequences are SSHAT and FNYEAQ (reference sequence). CDR3 length: 14 residues. CDR3 loop: CASSPTSVSYEQYF. The CDR3 coding sequence is TGTGCTAGCAGCCCGACTAGCGTCTCCTACGAGCAGTACTTC.

This clone was seen ten or more times. The chain is built from TRBV12-5 and TRBJ2-7; 7 bases map to TRBD2. Germline V gives CDR1 LGHNT, CDR2 FRNRAP. With V trimmed by 1 base and J by 0 bases, 3 bases remained unmatched. The CDR3 length is 15 residues. This CDR3 reads CASGLGRGSSYEQYF. In DNA, the CDR3 is TGTGCTAGTGGTTTGGGGCGGGGGAGCTCCTACGAGCAGTACTTC. The variable domain in full, completed from reference TRBV12-5 and TRBJ2-7, reads DARVTQTPRHKVTEMGQEVTMRCQPILGHNTVFWYRQTMMQGLELLAYFRNRAPLDDSGMPKDRFSAEMPDATLATLKIQPSEPRDSAVYFCASGLGRGSSYEQYFGPGTRLTVT.

This clone was seen at least ten times. The DNA for the CDR3 is TGTGCCAGCAGTTTATATAGACAGGGGCAGTACTTC. As protein: CASSLYRQGQYF. V and J are TRBV28 and TRBJ2-7; 7 bases match TRBD1. V was clipped by 1 base and J by 9 bases; unmatched bases: 3. The germline gives CDR1 MDHEN, CDR2 SYDVKM. CDR3 length: 12 residues.

This clone was counted ten times or more. The gene calls are TRBV4-2 and TRBJ2-7, with 7 nucleotides matching TRBD2. V was pared by 0 bases and J by 3 bases, with 5 bases of the junction left unmatched. The germline V gene encodes CDR1 LGHNA and CDR2 YNFKEQ. The CDR3 contains 15 residues. The CDR3 coding sequence is TGTGCCAGCAGCCAAGACGGCTCGGGGGGCTACGAGCAGTACTTC. It specifies CASSQDGSGGYEQYF.

This clone was recorded a few times. The chain joins TRBV19 to TRBJ2-3, with 9 nucleotides matching TRBD1. CDR3 length: 14 amino acids. J lost 4 bases, V lost 5 bases, and 4 bases had no gene match. Germline CDR1 and CDR2: LNHDA and SQIVND (reference sequence). The chain's CDR3 is CASSSTGGADTQYF. CDR3 nucleotides: TGTGCCAGTAGTTCGACAGGGGGGGCAGATACGCAGTATTTT.

This clone was observed at least ten times. V is TRBV7-9 and J is TRBJ2-7; 8 nucleotides align to TRBD1. This CDR3 contains 14 residues. Germline CDR1 and CDR2: SEHNR and FQNEAQ (reference sequence). J gave up 7 bases and V 2 bases, and 7 bases lay outside the gene matches. CDR3 protein: CASSLRTGLDEQYF. In DNA, the CDR3 is TGTGCCAGCAGCTTAAGGACAGGGTTGGATGAGCAGTACTTC.

In this sample, this clone turned up a few times. The rearrangement joins TRBV19 to TRBJ1-2; 9 bases agree with TRBD1. The V gene end was trimmed by 4 bases and the J gene end by 8 bases; junction bases not matched to a gene: 5. The CDR3 is made up of 13 amino acids. CDR1 is LNHDA, CDR2 SQIVND, per germline (reference sequence). For the CDR3, the DNA is TGTGCCAGTAGTACCGACAGGGGGTACGGCTACACCTTC. This codes for CASSTDRGYGYTF. The full variable domain, with the rest looked up from reference TRBV19 and TRBJ1-2, is DGGITQSPKYLFRKEGQNVTLSCEQNLNHDAMYWYRQDPGQGLRLIYYSQIVNDFQKGDIAEGYSVSREKKESFPLTVTSAQKNPTAFYLCASSTDRGYGYTFGSGTRLTVV.

This clone was seen ten or more times. The chain couples TRBV7-3 to TRBJ1-4; TRBD1 might be the D (6 bases). The CDR3 covers 13 residues. V lost 4 bases and J lost 10, with 13 bases in between. Germline assignment: CDR1 SGHTA and CDR2 FQGTGA. The CDR3 here is CASSWGPGGKLFF. For the CDR3, the DNA is TGTGCCAGCAGCTGGGGGCCGGGTGGAAAACTGTTTTTT.

This clone has at least ten counts. The V and J genes are TRBV7-9 and TRBJ2-5; 11 bases map to TRBD2. Germline V gene data show CDR1 as SEHNR and CDR2 as FQNEAQ (reference sequence). This CDR3 contains 15 residues. The ends lost 5 bases at V and 5 bases at J; junction bases unmatched: 7. The CDR3 region has the DNA TGTGCCAGCAGCATGGGACTAGCGGAGAGGGAGACCCAGTACTTC. Protein: CASSMGLAERETQYF.

This clone came up many times. The chain is built from TRBV19 and TRBJ2-7; tentatively, D is TRBD2 (6 bases). The germline V gene encodes CDR1 LNHDA and CDR2 SQIVND (reference sequence). Trimming took 6 bases from V and 2 from J, leaving 14 bases between them. The CDR3 has 14 amino acids. CDR3 protein: CASSRGLGTYEQYF. The CDR3 DNA reads TGTGCCAGTAGCCGGGGACTGGGCACCTACGAGCAGTACTTC.

This clone was detected ten times or more. This chain joins TRBV30 and TRBJ1-2; D is unclear. V was cut by 1 base and J by 10 bases, with 13 bases left in between. The CDR3 runs 12 residues. Germline V gives CDR1 GTSNPN, CDR2 SVGIG (reference sequence). The CDR3 DNA is TGTGCCTGGAGTGGTCTTCACAGCTCCTACACCTTC. Encoded protein: CAWSGLHSSYTF.

This clone was observed many times. This chain links TRBV15 with TRBJ1-2, with D possibly TRBD1 on 6 matching bases. V lost 0 bases and J lost 4, with 18 bases in between. Germline V gene lookup returns CDR1 LNHNV and CDR2 YYDKDF (reference sequence). This CDR3 is built from 17 residues. CDR3 amino acids: CATSRDQVYRVGYGYTF. CDR3 bases: TGTGCCACCAGCAGAGATCAGGTTTACAGGGTGGGCTATGGCTACACCTTC. The variable domain in full, with the rest retrieved from reference TRBV15 and TRBJ1-2, is DAMVIQNPRYQVTQFGKPVTLSCSQTLNHNVMYWYQQKSSQAPKLLFHYYDKDFNNEADTPDNFQSRRPNTSFCFLDIRSPGLGDTAMYLCATSRDQVYRVGYGYTFGSGTRLTVV.

The chain combines TRBV9 with TRBJ2-3; TRBD1 matches at 7 bases. The germline gives CDR1 SGDLS, CDR2 YYNGEE. V lost 0 bases, J lost 5 bases, and 6 bases stayed unmatched. The CDR3 length is 15 residues. CDR3 DNA sequence: TGTGCCAGCAGCGTAGACAGGGGTTATATAGATACGCAGTATTTT. Amino acid sequence: CASSVDRGYIDTQYF.

The chain links TRBV9 to TRBJ1-4; TRBD1 is a possible D gene (5 bases). The CDR3 is 14 residues long. The germline gives CDR1 SGDLS, CDR2 YYNGEE. With 0 bases removed from V and 6 bases from J, the gap between germline ends came to 9 bases. The DNA for the CDR3 is TGTGCCAGCAGCGTAGGGGGCAAGGATGAAAAACTGTTTTTT. It is translated as CASSVGGKDEKLFF.

This clone was counted ten times or more. CDR3 in amino acids: CASMGPTGRHEQYF. CDR3 coding DNA: TGTGCCAGCATGGGTCCGACAGGGAGGCACGAGCAGTACTTC. The rearrangement uses TRBV7-3 and TRBJ2-7; perhaps TRBD1 as D (7 bases). The CDR3 is 14 residues long. V lost 7 bases to trimming and J lost 5 bases, with 18 bases between them. Germline values: CDR1 SGHTA, CDR2 FQGTGA.

This clone appeared many times. The V and J genes are TRBV7-3 and TRBJ2-1; TRBD2 matches at 9 bases. V lost 0 bases, J lost 7 bases, and 13 bases stayed unmatched. Germline V gene data show CDR1 as SGHTA and CDR2 as FQGTGA. The CDR3 extends over 18 amino acids. CDR3 sequence (DNA): TGTGCCAGCAGCTTAACCCCCCTTAGCGGGGGAGGCAGGAATGAGCAGTTCTTC. This translates into CASSLTPLSGGGRNEQFF. Full variable domain (missing parts from reference TRBV7-3 and TRBJ2-1): GAGVSQTPSNKVTEKGKYVELRCDPISGHTALYWYRQSLGQGPEFLIYFQGTGAADDSGLPNDRFFAVRPEGSVSTLKIQRTERGDSAVYLCASSLTPLSGGGRNEQFFGPGTRLTVL.

The table lists this clone with many counts. The rearrangement links TRBV11-2 to TRBJ2-5, with 12 bases lining up with TRBD2. Germline CDR1 is SGHAT and CDR2 is FQNNGV. Trimming at V came to 1 base and at J to 5 bases, leaving 2 bases not matched to a gene. The CDR3 is made up of 15 amino acids. CDR3 nucleotides: TGTGCCAGCAGCTTAGCTAGCGGGAGGGTGGAGACCCAGTACTTC. Encoded protein: CASSLASGRVETQYF.

This clone has ten or more counts. This chain uses TRBV7-9 with TRBJ2-5, with 15 bases that match TRBD2. There are 17 residues in the CDR3. CDR1 is SEHNR and CDR2 is FQNEAQ in the germline V gene (reference sequence). The V and J ends lost 1 base and 4 bases, in that order; junction bases with no gene match: 4. The CDR3 loop is CASSLGGLAGGGETQYF. The CDR3 DNA reads as TGTGCCAGCAGCTTAGGGGGACTAGCGGGAGGCGGAGAGACCCAGTACTTC.

The sample holds many counts of this clone. The rearrangement uses TRBV6-1 and TRBJ2-7; D gene uncertain. Germline V gene sequence: CDR1 MNHNS, CDR2 SASEGT. The V end was cut by 1 base, the J end by 0 bases, with 4 bases between. The CDR3 spans 13 residues. This CDR3 is CASSEGLSYEQYF. CDR3 DNA: TGTGCCAGCAGTGAAGGACTCTCCTACGAGCAGTACTTC.

This clone was detected a few times. The chain employs TRBV7-2 and TRBJ1-2, with TRBD1 matching 12 bases. Germline lookup yields CDR1 SGHTA and CDR2 FQGNSA. The J segment lost 4 bases and the V segment lost 1 base, leaving 7 bases of the junction unmatched. CDR3 length equals 17 residues. The DNA of the CDR3 is TGTGCCAGCAGCTTAGGGATGGGACAGGGGGCCCTCTATGGCTACACCTTC. Translating it yields CASSLGMGQGALYGYTF. Using reference TRBV7-2 and TRBJ1-2 for the parts outside the CDR3, the full variable domain is GAGVSQSPSNKVTEKGKDVELRCDPISGHTALYWYRQSLGQGLEFLIYFQGNSAPDKSGLPSDRFSAERTGGSVSTLTIQRTQQEDSAVYLCASSLGMGQGALYGYTFGSGTRLTVV.

This clone was seen at least ten times. The rearrangement links TRBV2 to TRBJ2-5; D is ambiguous. The CDR3 has 12 amino acids. The V gene's germline CDR1 is SNHLY and CDR2 FYNNEI. With 2 bases removed from V and 4 bases from J, the gap between germline ends came to 5 bases. DNA for the CDR3: TGTGCCAGCAGTGAATCCGGAGAGACCCAGTACTTC. As protein: CASSESGETQYF. Combining the CDR3 with reference TRBV2 and TRBJ2-5 gives the whole variable domain EPEVTQTPSHQVTQMGQEVILRCVPISNHLYFYWYRQILGQKVEFLVSFYNNEISEKSEIFDDQFSVERPDGSNFTLKIRSTKLEDSAMYFCASSESGETQYFGPGTRLLVL.

This clone was counted only a few times. The chain carries TRBV2 and TRBJ2-5; tentatively, D is TRBD2 (5 bases). Germline CDR1 and CDR2: SNHLY and FYNNEI. This CDR3 has 11 residues. Between the trimmed V and J ends, which lost 5 bases and 11 bases, there was a span of 12 bases. The CDR3 bases are TGTGCCAGCAGTCCTGCGTGGGAGCAGTACTTC. It codes for CASSPAWEQYF. The full variable domain, in which reference TRBV2 and TRBJ2-5 provide the parts outside the CDR3, is EPEVTQTPSHQVTQMGQEVILRCVPISNHLYFYWYRQILGQKVEFLVSFYNNEISEKSEIFDDQFSVERPDGSNFTLKIRSTKLEDSAMYFCASSPAWEQYFGPGTRLLVL.

This clone was seen many times. The chain has TRBV19 and TRBJ2-2; D may be TRBD2 (5 bases). The CDR3 runs 13 residues. Germline V gives CDR1 LNHDA, CDR2 SQIVND (reference sequence). V lost 6 bases and J 0 bases, leaving 5 bases between the germline ends. The CDR3 reads CASSGTNTGELFF. CDR3 sequence (DNA): TGTGCCAGTAGCGGGACGAACACCGGGGAGCTGTTTTTT.

This clone was seen ten or more times. This chain joins TRBV14 and TRBJ2-1, with 13 bases that match TRBD2. The CDR3 consists of 19 residues. With V trimmed by 2 bases and J by 8 bases, 15 bases remained unmatched. The germline gives CDR1 SGHDN, CDR2 FVKESK. DNA for the CDR3: TGTGCCAGCAGCCAAATAAGGGGGTGGACTAGCGGGAGTAGGGATGAGCAGTTCTTC. Translation gives CASSQIRGWTSGSRDEQFF. Supplemented by reference TRBV14 and TRBJ2-1, the full variable domain reads EAGVTQFPSHSVIEKGQTVTLRCDPISGHDNLYWYRRVMGKEIKFLLHFVKESKQDESGMPNNRFLAERTGGTYSTLKVQPAELEDSGVYFCASSQIRGWTSGSRDEQFFGPGTRLTVL.

At least ten counts were recorded for this clone. CDR3 amino acids: CASRGGRTISGNTIYF. The CDR3 region has the DNA TGTGCCAGCAGGGGAGGCCGAACCATCTCTGGAAACACCATATATTTT. The J gene is TRBJ1-3, the V gene TRBV2; D is unresolved. Germline values: CDR1 SNHLY, CDR2 FYNNEI. CDR3 length: 16 amino acids. V lost 6 bases and J 0 bases, leaving 15 bases between the germline ends.

The sample holds many counts of this clone. This chain links TRBV6-5 with TRBJ1-3; unclear D gene. V was shortened by 0 bases and J by 4 bases, with 10 bases between the two germline ends. Germline-derived CDR1 and CDR2 are MNHEY and SVGAGI. This CDR3 is built from 15 residues. In DNA form, the CDR3 reads TGTGCCAGCAGTTACTCGAAAGGCGGAGGAAACACCATATATTTT. It yields the protein CASSYSKGGGNTIYF.

In this sample, this clone turned up many times. The rearrangement joins TRBV2 to TRBJ1-6; 7 bases map to TRBD1. The V segment lost 3 bases and the J segment 12 bases; nucleotides outside the gene matches: 5. The CDR3 consists of 13 residues. Germline V CDR1 and CDR2: SNHLY, FYNNEI. The CDR3 here is CASSDGDSRPLHF. CDR3 nucleotide sequence: TGTGCCAGCAGTGATGGGGACAGCAGACCCCTCCACTTT.